One and the same sample provided the 31 T cell receptor beta chains below, sequenced in a study of technical replicates of blood from a few donors. Repertoires were generated with immunoSEQ multiplex PCR, while TCRdb's copy carries only in-frame clones and drops some. The sample has 51,000 or so clones; roughly 92% are singletons. Sequenced sample: PBMCs. Every receptor here comes from a human donor in good health. Some clones in this sample may be carry-over from other donors' samples.

The chain joins TRBV19 to TRBJ2-7, with a weak D call TRBD1 (5 bases). This CDR3 spans 15 amino acids. Germline V gives CDR1 LNHDA, CDR2 SQIVND (reference sequence). V lost 5 bases and J lost 2, with 16 bases in between. Here the CDR3 reads CASSPWGAVPYEQYF. The CDR3 DNA reads as TGTGCCAGTAGTCCCTGGGGCGCGGTCCCCTACGAGCAGTACTTC.

This clone was seen only once. V is TRBV7-9 and J is TRBJ2-1; D is possibly TRBD2 (5 bases). Trimming stripped 5 bases from V and 9 bases from J, with 23 bases between. The CDR3 spans 16 residues. Germline CDR1 is SEHNR and CDR2 is FQNEAQ (reference sequence). The CDR3 loop reads CASSPRLMAGDGEQFF. CDR3 in DNA: TGTGCCAGCAGCCCTAGGTTGATGGCGGGTGACGGTGAGCAGTTCTTC.

The chain employs TRBV6-5 and TRBJ2-1; 8 bases agree with TRBD1. The CDR3 extends over 12 amino acids. V gave up 4 bases and J gave up 9 bases; unmatched junction bases: 2. Germline CDR1 and CDR2: MNHEY and SVGAGI. The CDR3 loop reads CASSSGQGEQFF. Written as DNA, the CDR3 is TGTGCCAGCAGTTCAGGACAGGGTGAGCAGTTCTTC.

V usage is TRBV4-2 and J usage is TRBJ2-2; a possible D gene is TRBD1 (5 bases). V was shortened by 0 bases and J by 4 bases, with 9 bases between the two germline ends. The length of the CDR3 is 15 residues. Germline values: CDR1 LGHNA, CDR2 YNFKEQ. CDR3 nucleotide sequence: TGTGCCAGCAGCCAAGAGGGGCCGAGCACCGGGGAGCTGTTTTTT. This gives the protein CASSQEGPSTGELFF.

The chain combines TRBV7-2 with TRBJ1-6, with D tentatively TRBD1 (5 bases). CDR3 length: 14 amino acids. Per germline, CDR1 SGHTA and CDR2 FQGNSA. V lost 1 base to trimming and J lost 6 bases, with 7 bases between them. The CDR3 nucleotides are TGTGCCAGCAGCTTAGGGACAAGTAATTCACCCCTCCACTTT. It specifies CASSLGTSNSPLHF. The entire variable domain, with the rest obtained from reference TRBV7-2 and TRBJ1-6, is as follows: GAGVSQSPSNKVTEKGKDVELRCDPISGHTALYWYRQSLGQGLEFLIYFQGNSAPDKSGLPSDRFSAERTGGSVSTLTIQRTQQEDSAVYLCASSLGTSNSPLHFGNGTRLTVT.

This CDR3 reads CAWSVLAATGELFF. In nucleotides, the CDR3 is TGTGCCTGGAGTGTACTAGCGGCCACCGGGGAGCTGTTTTTT. The chain couples TRBV30 to TRBJ2-2, with TRBD2 matching 8 bases. Germline lookup yields CDR1 GTSNPN and CDR2 SVGIG (reference sequence). V shed 0 bases and J 4 bases; nucleotides not matched to a gene: 1. The CDR3 extends over 14 amino acids.

The V and J genes are TRBV4-3 and TRBJ2-7; 7 bases line up with TRBD2. V dropped 0 bases and J dropped 3; count of bases not matched to a gene: 8. CDR3 length: 16 amino acids. Germline loops: CDR1 LGHNA, CDR2 YSLEER. The CDR3 region is CASSQDLGGSGYEQYF. For the CDR3, the DNA is TGCGCCAGCAGCCAAGATCTGGGCGGGAGCGGCTACGAGCAGTACTTC.

The chain is built from TRBV6-1 and TRBJ2-1, with TRBD2 matching over 7 bases. The CDR3 is 13 amino acids. Germline V lookup: CDR1 MNHNS, CDR2 SASEGT. The J segment lost 6 bases and the V segment lost 7 bases, leaving 6 bases of the junction unmatched. Here the CDR3 DNA reads TGTGCCAGCACCTCCGGGACTACCAATGAGCAGTTCTTC. This encodes CASTSGTTNEQFF.

The rearrangement joins TRBV7-3 to TRBJ2-3, with D tentatively TRBD2 (5 bases). This CDR3 region has 15 residues. CDR1 is SGHTA, CDR2 FQGTGA, per germline. The germline V and J ends were trimmed by 6 bases and 0 bases, with 13 bases remaining between them. The CDR3 coding sequence is TGTGCCAGCAGTCCTAAGCGGTCTAGCACAGATACGCAGTATTTT. It translates to CASSPKRSSTDTQYF.

For this clone: Other DNA sequences from this sample encode an identical CDR3 as well. The chain carries TRBV9 and TRBJ1-5, with unresolved D. This CDR3 has 14 amino acids. Trimming cost V 0 bases and J 2 bases, with 6 bases left between them. Germline CDR1 SGDLS, CDR2 YYNGEE. For the CDR3, the DNA is TGTGCCAGCAGCGTAGACACAGGCAATCAGCCCCAGCATTTT. It encodes CASSVDTGNQPQHF.

This chain uses TRBV15 with TRBJ1-6; no reliable D call. The CDR3 length is 14 residues. V lost 4 bases and J lost 4, with 8 bases in between. Germline CDR1 LNHNV, CDR2 YYDKDF (reference sequence). For the CDR3, the DNA is TGTGCCACCAGCATCGTACTTTATAATTCACCCCTCCACTTT. Translating it yields CATSIVLYNSPLHF.

The chain combines TRBV10-3 with TRBJ2-2; 7 nucleotides line up with TRBD2. The CDR3 has 15 residues. The germline V gene has CDR1 ENHRY and CDR2 SYGVKD. The ends lost 2 bases at V and 5 bases at J; junction bases unmatched: 5. Written as DNA, the CDR3 is TGTGCCATCAGTGAGCTGGGGCGGGGGACCGGGGAGCTGTTTTTT. It specifies CAISELGRGTGELFF.

This clone was detected once. The rearrangement links TRBV7-8 to TRBJ1-4, with D perhaps TRBD1 (5 bases). In germline, CDR1 is SGHVS, CDR2 FQNEAQ. The CDR3 totals 16 residues. Trimming left V 4 bases short and J 0 bases short, with 12 bases between. The CDR3 is CASSSADSPTNEKLFF. The CDR3 region has the DNA TGTGCCAGCAGCTCCGCAGACAGCCCAACTAATGAAAAACTGTTTTTT. Supplemented by reference TRBV7-8 and TRBJ1-4, the full variable domain reads GAGVSQSPRYKVAKRGQDVALRCDPISGHVSLFWYQQALGQGPEFLTYFQNEAQLDKSGLPSDRFFAERPEGSVSTLKIQRTQQEDSAVYLCASSSADSPTNEKLFFGSGTQLSVL.

This chain links TRBV6-1 with TRBJ1-1, with 9 bases identical to TRBD1. CDR3 length equals 14 residues. Unmatched junction bases numbered 6, after V lost 6 bases and J lost 4 bases. The V gene's germline CDR1 is MNHNS and CDR2 SASEGT. The CDR3 coding sequence is TGTGCCAGCAGGGAAACAGGGGGCGTCACTGAAGCTTTCTTT. This codes for CASRETGGVTEAFF.

This chain connects TRBV12-1 to TRBJ2-2; the D call in the table, TRBD2, was not verified against the DNA. TRBV12-1 is assigned pseudogene status. The CDR3 consists of 18 residues. As DNA, the CDR3 is TGTGCCAGCAGCTCAGGACTAGCGGGGGGGCCATACACCGGGGAGCTGTTTTTT. Residues: CASSSGLAGGPYTGELFF.

The rearrangement links TRBV5-4 to TRBJ2-3; 7 bases line up with TRBD1. V lost 0 bases, J lost 6 bases, and 1 base stayed unmatched. Germline V lookup: CDR1 SGHNT, CDR2 YYREEE (reference sequence). The CDR3 covers 13 residues. The CDR3 region is CASSLARGDTQYF. The CDR3 coding sequence is TGTGCCAGCAGCTTGGCCAGGGGGGATACGCAGTATTTT.

This clone is a singleton in its sample. The chain joins TRBV4-1 to TRBJ2-2; 8 bases are a match to TRBD1. CDR3 length equals 16 residues. Per the germline V gene, CDR1 is MGHRA and CDR2 is YSYEKL. V lost 0 bases and J lost 6; bases outside the gene matches: 6. The CDR3 here is CASSQEGAGGPGELFF. CDR3 nucleotide sequence: TGCGCCAGCAGCCAAGAGGGTGCAGGGGGCCCCGGGGAGCTGTTTTTT.

The chain recombines TRBV19 with TRBJ1-5; TRBD1 is a possible D gene (6 bases). The CDR3 is 16 amino acids. V dropped 6 bases and J dropped 1 base, with 16 bases sitting between them. Germline values: CDR1 LNHDA, CDR2 SQIVND (reference sequence). CDR3 residues: CASRVTGSSSNQPQHF. Here the CDR3 DNA reads TGTGCCAGTAGGGTGACAGGTAGTAGCAGCAATCAGCCCCAGCATTTT.

This chain links TRBV14 with TRBJ1-2; TRBD1 is a possible D gene (6 bases). The V gene lost 0 bases and the J gene lost 1 base, with 27 bases spanning the gap. Germline-derived CDR1 and CDR2 are SGHDN and FVKESK. This CDR3 contains 21 residues. DNA for the CDR3: TGTGCCAGCAGCCAAGATTGGAAAATCATGACAGGCTTTCACTTTAACTATGGCTACACCTTC. It specifies CASSQDWKIMTGFHFNYGYTF. The full variable domain, with the rest looked up from reference TRBV14 and TRBJ1-2, is EAGVTQFPSHSVIEKGQTVTLRCDPISGHDNLYWYRRVMGKEIKFLLHFVKESKQDESGMPNNRFLAERTGGTYSTLKVQPAELEDSGVYFCASSQDWKIMTGFHFNYGYTFGSGTRLTVV.

The DNA of the CDR3 is TGCGCCAGCAGGGCGGAAGGGAGGGTGAAAGAGACCCAGTACTTC. It codes for CASRAEGRVKETQYF. V is TRBV5-1 and J is TRBJ2-5; 7 nucleotides match TRBD2. The CDR3 covers 15 residues. J lost 3 bases, V lost 5 bases, and 10 bases had no gene match. Germline values: CDR1 SGHRS, CDR2 YFSETQ.

The chain carries TRBV5-1 and TRBJ2-7, with TRBD1 as a possible D gene (6 bases). With 8 bases removed from V and 4 bases from J, the gap between germline ends came to 13 bases. The CDR3 consists of 12 residues. Per the germline V gene, CDR1 is SGHRS and CDR2 is YFSETQ. CDR3 bases: TGCGCCAGTACATCGACAGGATACGAGCAGTACTTC. Translating gives CASTSTGYEQYF.

V gene TRBV30 combines with J gene TRBJ1-2; D call uncertain. CDR3 length equals 13 residues. Germline values: CDR1 GTSNPN, CDR2 SVGIG (reference sequence). The ends were cut back, 4 bases at V and 0 bases at J, with 9 bases in the middle. The CDR3 nucleotides are TGTGCCTGGAATGGCATTCCTAACTATGGCTACACCTTC. Protein sequence: CAWNGIPNYGYTF. The full variable domain, in which reference TRBV30 and TRBJ1-2 provide the parts outside the CDR3, is SQTIHQWPATLVQPVGSPLSLECTVEGTSNPNLYWYRQAAGRGLQLLFYSVGIGQISSEVPQNLSASRPQDRQFILSSKKLLLSDSGFYLCAWNGIPNYGYTFGSGTRLTVV.

CDR3 sequence reads: CASSRTGLNTEAFF. CDR3 in DNA: TGTGCCAGCAGCAGAACAGGGTTGAACACTGAAGCTTTCTTT. The V and J genes are TRBV27 and TRBJ1-1; D is perhaps TRBD1 (6 bases). The V gene lost 6 bases and the J gene lost 0 bases, with 11 bases spanning the gap. The CDR3 is 14 residues long. Looked up from germline, CDR1 is MNHEY and CDR2 is SMNVEV (reference sequence).

DNA of the CDR3: TGTGCCAGCAGTGCACTGACAACTAATGAAAAACTGTTTTTT. This gives the protein CASSALTTNEKLFF. The chain combines TRBV2 with TRBJ1-4; no clear D gene. The V gene lost 4 bases and the J gene lost 0 bases, with 6 bases spanning the gap. The germline gives CDR1 SNHLY, CDR2 FYNNEI. The CDR3 is 14 amino acids.

The chain links TRBV6-5 to TRBJ2-1; a possible D gene is TRBD1 (5 bases). The CDR3 sequence is 14 residues long. Trimming removed 6 bases from V and 5 bases from J, with 14 bases in between. CDR1 and CDR2 from the germline V gene are MNHEY and SVGAGI. This chain's CDR3 is CASSPSDRNNEQFF. CDR3 nucleotides: TGTGCCAGCAGCCCCTCCGACAGAAACAATGAGCAGTTCTTC.

The chain recombines TRBV4-3 with TRBJ1-6; no clear D gene. The CDR3 is made up of 16 amino acids. From germline, CDR1 is LGHNA and CDR2 YSLEER. V was shortened by 0 bases and J by 10 bases, with 16 bases between the two germline ends. CDR3 coding DNA: TGCGCCAGCAGCCAAGAATCAGGAGGGAGCCGGTCACCCCTCCACTTT. Translated, it gives CASSQESGGSRSPLHF.

The V call is TRBV19, the J call TRBJ1-1; D is unresolved. Trimming took off 8 bases at V and 7 bases at J, with 11 bases between the two ends. Germline CDR1 LNHDA, CDR2 SQIVND (reference sequence). The length of the CDR3 is 11 residues. The CDR3 DNA follows: TGTGCCAGTGGGAGGCCACGTGAAGCTTTCTTT. Translated, it gives CASGRPREAFF. The whole variable domain, filled in from reference TRBV19 and TRBJ1-1, reads DGGITQSPKYLFRKEGQNVTLSCEQNLNHDAMYWYRQDPGQGLRLIYYSQIVNDFQKGDIAEGYSVSREKKESFPLTVTSAQKNPTAFYLCASGRPREAFFGQGTRLTVV.

This clone was recorded once. The J gene is TRBJ1-2, the V gene TRBV7-9, with D tentatively TRBD1 (5 bases). Germline lookup yields CDR1 SEHNR and CDR2 FQNEAQ (reference sequence). V was clipped by 1 base and J by 6 bases, with 18 bases between them. The CDR3 spans 16 residues. The CDR3 sequence is CASSLGGGGQQNGYTF. CDR3 DNA: TGTGCCAGCAGCTTAGGTGGTGGCGGACAACAGAATGGCTACACCTTC. Full variable domain (rest looked up from reference TRBV7-9 and TRBJ1-2): DTGVSQNPRHKITKRGQNVTFRCDPISEHNRLYWYRQTLGQGPEFLTYFQNEAQLEKSRLLSDRFSAERPKGSFSTLEIQRTEQGDSAMYLCASSLGGGGQQNGYTFGSGTRLTVV.

The CDR3 DNA is TGCGCCAGCAGCCAAGAGGCTAGCGGGAGTTTGAATGAGCAGTTCTTC. It translates to CASSQEASGSLNEQFF. V is TRBV4-3 and J is TRBJ2-1, with TRBD2 matching over 10 bases. Unmatched junction bases numbered 6, after V lost 0 bases and J lost 7 bases. The CDR3 contains 16 residues. Germline V gives CDR1 LGHNA, CDR2 YSLEER.

Notes on this clone: The junction differs from germline at one of its ends, possibly a read error. This chain joins TRBV7-3 and TRBJ2-2, with 10 bases identical to TRBD2. Germline V CDR1 and CDR2: SGHTA, FQGTGA. This CDR3 region has 16 residues. This chain's CDR3 is CASSLNPPSGGGGLFF. The CDR3 bases are TGTGCCAGCAGTTTAAATCCCCCTAGCGGGGGCGGGGGGCTGTTTTTT.

V is TRBV5-1 and J is TRBJ1-3, with D hard to call. Germline V gene lookup returns CDR1 SGHRS and CDR2 YFSETQ. The CDR3 is made up of 17 amino acids. Between the trimmed V and J ends, which lost 4 bases and 4 bases, there was a span of 21 bases. The CDR3 DNA reads TGCGCCAGCAGCCCCGCGCAGCCGGGAGCTTCGGGAAACACCATATATTTT. Amino acid sequence: CASSPAQPGASGNTIYF.